The clone carrying this T cell receptor beta chain was picked up one time. No antigen is known for it. The sample is drawn from a study of blood T cells in healthy people across ages. Between the trimmed V and J ends, which lost 4 bases and 7 bases, there was a span of 10 bases. The CDR3 covers 13 residues. CDR1 is ENHRY and CDR2 is SYGVKD in the germline V gene. Then a second PCR, running roughly 7 to 12 cycles, was carried out with a sample-barcoded 5' primer and a J-beta primer mix. TCRdb fed the 5' RACE reads into MiXCR, producing one record per CDR3 protein. The sample contains 1.5 million to 2 million distinct CDR3 sequences, 39% of which appear only once. Broader study findings: It was the long-lived donors that had more naive CD4+ cells and higher diversity than aged donors. PBMCs went unsorted, and a conclusive naive versus antigen-experienced comparison was therefore prevented.

V is TRBV10-3 and J is TRBJ2-2; possibly TRBD2 for D (5 bases). This clonotype was obtained from a human donor in good health. Material: blood. The CDR3: CAISGDRDGELFF. CDR3 in DNA: TGTGCCATCAGTGGGGATCGGGACGGGGAGCTGTTTTTT.